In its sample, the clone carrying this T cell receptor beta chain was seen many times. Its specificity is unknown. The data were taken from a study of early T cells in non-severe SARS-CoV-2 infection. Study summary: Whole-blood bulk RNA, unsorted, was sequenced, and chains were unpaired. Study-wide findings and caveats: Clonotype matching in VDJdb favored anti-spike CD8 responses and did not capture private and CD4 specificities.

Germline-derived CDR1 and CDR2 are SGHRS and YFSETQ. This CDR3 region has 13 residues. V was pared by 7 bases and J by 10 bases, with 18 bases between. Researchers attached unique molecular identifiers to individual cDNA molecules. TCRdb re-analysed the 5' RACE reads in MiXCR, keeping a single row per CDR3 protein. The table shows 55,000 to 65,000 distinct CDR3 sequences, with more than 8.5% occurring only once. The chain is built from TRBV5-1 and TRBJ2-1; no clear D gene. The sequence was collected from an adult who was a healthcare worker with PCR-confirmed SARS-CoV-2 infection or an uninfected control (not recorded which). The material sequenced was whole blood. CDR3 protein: CASSQDGLVEQFF. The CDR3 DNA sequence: TGCGCCAGCTCCCAAGACGGCCTGGTGGAGCAGTTCTTC.